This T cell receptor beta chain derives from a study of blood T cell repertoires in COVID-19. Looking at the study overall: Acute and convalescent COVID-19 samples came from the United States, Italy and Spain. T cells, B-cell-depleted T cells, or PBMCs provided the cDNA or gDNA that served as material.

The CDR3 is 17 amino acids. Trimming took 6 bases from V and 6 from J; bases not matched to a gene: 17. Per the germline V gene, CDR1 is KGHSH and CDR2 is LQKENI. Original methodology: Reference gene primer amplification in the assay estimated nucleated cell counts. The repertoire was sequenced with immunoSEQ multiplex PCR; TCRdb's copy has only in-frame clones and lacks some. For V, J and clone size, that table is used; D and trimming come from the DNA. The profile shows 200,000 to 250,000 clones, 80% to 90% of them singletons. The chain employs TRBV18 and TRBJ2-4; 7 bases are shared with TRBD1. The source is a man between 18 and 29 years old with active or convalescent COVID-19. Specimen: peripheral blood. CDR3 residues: CASSSPQDRSTGNIQYF. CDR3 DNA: TGTGCCAGCTCGTCCCCCCAGGACAGGTCGACCGGAAACATTCAGTACTTC.